A single T cell receptor beta chain is shown here with its context. The target antigen is unknown. Profiling relied on immunoSEQ multiplex PCR, and the TCRdb table lists in-frame clones only, not all of them. The repertoire consists of some 45,000 clones, with about 95% occurring once and the leading ten covering 1.5% to 2%. Germline CDR1 MGHRA, CDR2 YSYEKL. V shed 8 bases, J shed 0 bases, and the junction held 6 bases outside the gene matches. The CDR3 contains 14 residues. The data stem from a study of graft-versus-host responses after intestinal transplantation. Study background: Transplant recipients had multivisceral, liver-intestinal, or isolated intestinal grafts. Every recipient had anti-thymocyte globulin induction and around three years of tacrolimus plus steroids. General study findings and limits: Declines in HvG clones occurring early post-transplant were associated with peak circulating GvH clone levels. GvH clones appeared in recipient marrow, some first in ileum or blood.

The V call is TRBV4-1, the J call TRBJ2-5; 7 bases are shared with TRBD1. The sequence derives from a human patient who received an intestinal transplant, so some T cells may come from the graft donor. This material consisted of PBMCs, taken 330 to 350 days after intestinal transplant. The CDR3: CASAPGQNQETQYF. CDR3 in DNA: TGCGCCAGCGCGCCGGGACAGAACCAAGAGACCCAGTACTTC.